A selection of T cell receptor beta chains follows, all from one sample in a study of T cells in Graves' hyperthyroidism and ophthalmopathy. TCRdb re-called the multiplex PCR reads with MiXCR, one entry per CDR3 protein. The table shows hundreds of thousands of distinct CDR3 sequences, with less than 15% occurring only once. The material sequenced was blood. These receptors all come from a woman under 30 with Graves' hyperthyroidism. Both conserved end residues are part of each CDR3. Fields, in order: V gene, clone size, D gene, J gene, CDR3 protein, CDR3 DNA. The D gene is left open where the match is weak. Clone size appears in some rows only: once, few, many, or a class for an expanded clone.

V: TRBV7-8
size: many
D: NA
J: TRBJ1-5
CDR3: CASSSGQDSNQPQHF
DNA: TGTGCCAGCAGCTCGGGACAAGATAGCAATCAGCCCCAGCATTTT

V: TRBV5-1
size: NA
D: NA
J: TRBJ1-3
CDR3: CASSLDPSGNTIYF
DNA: TGCGCCAGCAGCTTGGACCCCTCTGGAAACACCATATATTTT

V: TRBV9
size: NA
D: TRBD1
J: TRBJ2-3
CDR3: CASSVEGGSTDTQYF
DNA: TGTGCCAGCAGCGTTGAAGGGGGCAGCACAGATACGCAGTATTTT

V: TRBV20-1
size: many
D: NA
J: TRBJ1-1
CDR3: CSARSGLTTEAFF
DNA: TGCAGTGCTAGATCGGGCCTAACCACTGAAGCTTTCTTT

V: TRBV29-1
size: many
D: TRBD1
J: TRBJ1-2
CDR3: CSVAHFDRDGYTF
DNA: TGCAGCGTCGCGCACTTCGACAGGGATGGCTACACCTTC

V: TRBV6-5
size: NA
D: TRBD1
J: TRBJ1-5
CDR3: CASSLGTGGIGSNQPQHF
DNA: TGTGCCAGCAGTTTGGGGACAGGGGGAATAGGGAGCAATCAGCCCCAGCATTTT

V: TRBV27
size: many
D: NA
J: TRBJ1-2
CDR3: CASSFTGFYGYTF
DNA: TGTGCCAGCAGTTTCACAGGGTTCTATGGCTACACCTTC

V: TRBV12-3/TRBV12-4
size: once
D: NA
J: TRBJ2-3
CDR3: CASSSGTQTADTQYF
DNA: TGTGCCAGCAGTTCCGGGACTCAGACTGCAGATACGCAGTATTTT

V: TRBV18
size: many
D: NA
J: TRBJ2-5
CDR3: CASSPRDNQETQYF
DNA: TGTGCCAGCTCACCGCGGGACAACCAAGAGACCCAGTACTTC

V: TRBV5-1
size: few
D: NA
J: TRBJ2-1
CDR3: CASSSWGESVDNEQFF
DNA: TGCGCCAGCAGCTCGTGGGGGGAGTCGGTAGACAATGAGCAGTTCTTC

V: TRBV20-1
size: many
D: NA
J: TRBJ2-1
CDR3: CSARDLEGWEEQFF
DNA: TGCAGTGCTAGAGATCTAGAGGGTTGGGAGGAGCAGTTCTTC

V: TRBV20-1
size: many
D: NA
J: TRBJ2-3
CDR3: CSASGSFTDTQYF
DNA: TGCAGTGCTAGCGGGAGCTTTACAGATACGCAGTATTTT

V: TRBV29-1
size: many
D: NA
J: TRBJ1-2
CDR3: CSVELVRPDNYGYTF
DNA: TGCAGCGTTGAACTAGTACGGCCCGATAACTATGGCTACACCTTC

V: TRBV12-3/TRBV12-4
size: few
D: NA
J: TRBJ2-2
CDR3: CASSPRAGELFF
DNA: TGTGCCAGCAGCCCTCGGGCCGGGGAGCTGTTTTTT

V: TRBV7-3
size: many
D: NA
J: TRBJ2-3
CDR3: CASSLYGGVRPSSTDTQYF
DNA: TGTGCCAGCAGCTTATACGGGGGCGTCCGCCCCTCTAGCACAGATACGCAGTATTTT

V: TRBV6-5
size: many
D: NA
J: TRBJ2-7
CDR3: CASSYFEGPYEQYF
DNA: TGTGCCAGCAGTTACTTCGAGGGGCCCTACGAGCAGTACTTC